This T cell receptor (beta chain) stems from a study of T cells after yellow fever vaccination. Study findings and constraints: High-abundance clonotypes from the bulk population could contaminate FACS-sorted repertoires.

From the 5' RACE reads, TCRdb called clonotypes with MiXCR, one entry per CDR3 protein. The profile shows roughly 160,000 distinct CDR3 sequences, about a tenth of them singletons. The CDR3 loop spans 17 amino acids. Trimming took off 4 bases at V and 0 bases at J, with 15 bases between the two ends. Germline lookup yields CDR1 SGHTA and CDR2 FQGTGA. This clonotype has a handful of counts. As yet, its antigen is unknown. The input for sequencing was CD8+ T cells sorted from PBMCs, taken 45 days after the yellow fever booster vaccination. This clonotype was obtained from a man aged 18 to 30 who received the YFV17D yellow fever vaccine. This chain links TRBV7-3 with TRBJ2-2; D unclear. CDR3 residues: CASSSNPRSANTGELFF. In DNA, the CDR3 is TGTGCCAGCAGCTCTAACCCCCGGAGCGCGAACACCGGGGAGCTGTTTTTT.